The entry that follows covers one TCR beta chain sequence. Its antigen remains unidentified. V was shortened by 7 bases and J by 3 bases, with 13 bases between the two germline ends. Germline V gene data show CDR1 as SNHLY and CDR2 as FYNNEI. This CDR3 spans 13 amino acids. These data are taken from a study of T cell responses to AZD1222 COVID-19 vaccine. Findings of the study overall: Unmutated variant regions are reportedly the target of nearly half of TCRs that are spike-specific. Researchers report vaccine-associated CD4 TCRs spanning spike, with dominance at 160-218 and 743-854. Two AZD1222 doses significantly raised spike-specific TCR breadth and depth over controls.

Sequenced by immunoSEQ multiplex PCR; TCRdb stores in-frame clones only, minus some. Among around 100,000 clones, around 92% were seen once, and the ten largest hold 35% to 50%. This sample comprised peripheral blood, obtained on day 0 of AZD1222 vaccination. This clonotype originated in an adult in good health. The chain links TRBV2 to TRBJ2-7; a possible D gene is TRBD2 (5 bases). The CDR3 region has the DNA TGTGCCAGCAACGTAGCGTTCCGCTACGAGCAGTACTTC. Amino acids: CASNVAFRYEQYF. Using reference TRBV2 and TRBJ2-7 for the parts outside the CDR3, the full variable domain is EPEVTQTPSHQVTQMGQEVILRCVPISNHLYFYWYRQILGQKVEFLVSFYNNEISEKSEIFDDQFSVERPDGSNFTLKIRSTKLEDSAMYFCASNVAFRYEQYFGPGTRLTVT.